The subject of this entry is one T cell receptor beta chain. These data are taken from a study of T cell changes during pregnancy in multiple sclerosis. The CDR3 consists of 17 residues. The junction had 9 bases not matched to a gene; V was cut back by 1 base and J by 1 base. Germline CDR1 reads SGHTA; CDR2 reads FQGNSA. Only in-frame clones appear in the TCRdb table, and some are missing; sequencing was by immunoSEQ multiplex PCR. This sample has fewer than 70,000 clones, with roughly 92% found just once. This specimen was peripheral blood, taken in the second trimester of pregnancy. The sequence derives from a female donor with multiple sclerosis, enrolled in a pregnancy study. The chain employs TRBV7-2 and TRBJ1-2, with TRBD1 matching 7 bases. CDR3 sequence reads: CASSLELGTASNYGYTF. The CDR3 nucleotides are TGTGCCAGCAGCTTAGAGTTGGGGACAGCCAGTAACTATGGCTACACCTTC.